The present T cell receptor beta chain was sequenced within a study of T cell changes during pregnancy in multiple sclerosis. Only in-frame clones appear in the TCRdb table, and some are missing; sequencing was by immunoSEQ multiplex PCR. The sample contains about 58,000 clones, 85% to 95% of which appear only once. V was shortened by 4 bases and J by 4 bases, with 7 bases between the two germline ends. The CDR3 loop spans 12 amino acids. Per the germline V gene, CDR1 is SGHVS and CDR2 is FNYEAQ. The chain couples TRBV7-6 to TRBJ1-1; D is undetermined. The sequence derives from a female donor with multiple sclerosis, enrolled in a pregnancy study. The input for sequencing was CD8+ T cells from peripheral blood mononuclear cells, taken in the second trimester of pregnancy. CDR3 DNA: TGTGCCAGCAGCTCCACAAGCACTGAAGCTTTCTTT. Its translation is CASSSTSTEAFF.